A selection of T cell receptor beta chains follows, all from one sample in a study of T cell responses to AZD1222 COVID-19 vaccine. This table comes from immunoSEQ multiplex PCR, and its TCRdb copy is limited to in-frame clones, with some not included. Seen here are about 100,000 clones, more than 75% observed once, and the top ten hold roughly a tenth. The source material was peripheral blood, sampled 28 days after the second AZD1222 dose. The receptors come from an adult who received the AZD1222 COVID-19 vaccine. Each CDR3 is given with its conserved first and last residue. D genes are given only for firm matches. Size tells how often a clone was seen (once, few, many) or the class of an expanded clone, and some rows leave it out.

-	-	TRBV11-2	TRBJ2-6	TGTGCCAGCAGCCCCCGGCCGGGTACTGGGGCCAACGTCCTGACTTTC	CASSPRPGTGANVLTF
-	once	TRBV7-6	TRBJ2-2	TGTGCCAGCAGCACCGGGGGACAGCGCACCGGGGAGCTGTTTTTT	CASSTGGQRTGELFF
-	-	TRBV10-3	TRBJ1-6	TGTGCCACCAACAGGGAACCCTATAATTCACCCCTCCACTTT	CATNREPYNSPLHF
-	-	TRBV5-1	TRBJ2-3	TGCGCCAGCAGAGGGGGTGCGGGGTCCCACACAGATACGCAGTATTTT	CASRGGAGSHTDTQYF
-	-	TRBV18	TRBJ1-1	TGTGCCAGCTCACCTTACCCCTCGAACACTGAAGCTTTCTTT	CASSPYPSNTEAFF
-	once	TRBV2	TRBJ1-2	TGTGCCAGCAGCCAGGAGAGCTTTCGCTATGGCTACACCTTC	CASSQESFRYGYTF
-	-	TRBV6-1	TRBJ1-3	TGTGCCAGCAGTGGAGCCGCTCAGGCCACCATATATTTT	CASSGAAQATIYF
TRBD1	-	TRBV7-3	TRBJ2-5	TGTGCCAGCAGCTTAACGGGACAGGGCTACGAGACCCAGTACTTC	CASSLTGQGYETQYF
-	-	TRBV7-9	TRBJ2-7	TGTGCCAGCACCCCGGTACTAGCTGGATACGAGCAGTACTTC	CASTPVLAGYEQYF
-	-	TRBV9	TRBJ2-2	TGTGCCAGCAGCGCAACGACAGGATGGAACACCGGGGAGCTGTTTTTT	CASSATTGWNTGELFF
-	-	TRBV11-2	TRBJ2-5	TGTGCCAGCAGCTTAGTGGGGGGCACACAGACCCAGTACTTC	CASSLVGGTQTQYF
-	-	TRBV20-1	TRBJ2-2	TGCAGTGCTAGTATACAGACCACCGGGGAGCTGTTTTTT	CSASIQTTGELFF
TRBD1	few	TRBV7-2	TRBJ1-6	TGTGCCAGCAGCTCTCTGGGACAGAACCTTCCAAATTCACCCCTCCACTTT	CASSSLGQNLPNSPLHF
TRBD2	-	TRBV9	TRBJ2-1	TGTGCCAGCAGCCCGGGACTAGCGGTTTACAATGAGCAGTTCTTC	CASSPGLAVYNEQFF
-	-	TRBV7-9	TRBJ2-7	TGTGCCAGCAGCTTAGGGACCTACGAGCAGTACTTC	CASSLGTYEQYF
-	-	TRBV7-2	TRBJ1-5	TGTGCCAGCAGCTTAGTCCGGACAGATCAGCCCCAGCATTTT	CASSLVRTDQPQHF
-	-	TRBV4-2	TRBJ1-5	TGTGCCAGCAGCCAAGATAGGGCAGGGTATCAGCCCCAGCATTTT	CASSQDRAGYQPQHF
-	-	TRBV19	TRBJ2-7	TGTGCCAGTAGTCTAGGGTTTGAGGACGGCTCCTACGAGCAGTACTTC	CASSLGFEDGSYEQYF
-	-	TRBV7-2	TRBJ2-5	TGTGCCAGCAGCGTAGGAAGGGGCGAAGAGACCCAGTACTTC	CASSVGRGEETQYF
TRBD1	-	TRBV19	TRBJ1-1	TGTGCCAGTGTGGGACAGTTGAACACTGAAGCTTTCTTT	CASVGQLNTEAFF
TRBD2	-	TRBV15	TRBJ2-1	TGTGCCACCAGCCTGGGACGGGACTACTACAATGAGCAGTTCTTC	CATSLGRDYYNEQFF
-	-	TRBV9	TRBJ2-1	TGTGCCAGCAGCGGCGACATCCACAATGAGCAGTTCTTC	CASSGDIHNEQFF